This paragraph covers one T cell receptor beta chain sequence. Participant age was roughly 18 to 90 years, and participants resided in about two dozen US areas. Sequenced by immunoSEQ multiplex PCR; TCRdb stores in-frame clones only, minus some. The table has roughly 200,000 clones, around 86% seen once; the top ten hold more than 7%. This CDR3 contains 17 residues. The J segment lost 4 bases and the V segment lost 5 bases, leaving 16 bases of the junction unmatched. Looked up from germline, CDR1 is MDHEN and CDR2 is SYDVKM. The sample belongs to a study of blood T cell repertoires in COVID-19. Study context: PBMCs, B-cell-depleted T cells, or T cells provided the cDNA or gDNA that made up the material.

The chain links TRBV28 to TRBJ1-2; TRBD1 matches at 7 bases. The receptor was isolated from a man under 40 in a cohort exposed to, infected with or recovered from COVID-19 (not recorded which). Material: PBMCs or T cells enriched from blood (not recorded which). The chain's CDR3 is CASSTEGTAGWGYGYTF. CDR3 nucleotide sequence: TGTGCCAGCAGTACCGAAGGGACAGCAGGTTGGGGCTATGGCTACACCTTC.